This TCR beta chain originates from a study of T-cell reconstitution after alpha-beta-depleted transplantation in children. Using unique molecular identifiers, the investigators prepared the TCRbeta library. From the PCR reads, TCRdb called clonotypes with MiXCR, one entry per CDR3 protein. The sample has around 580,000 distinct CDR3 sequences, around 27% seen once. The CDR3 spans 16 residues. V trimming: 7 bases; J trimming: 0 bases; junction bases outside the gene matches: 10. The germline CDR1 and CDR2 sequences are SEHNR and FQNEAQ (reference sequence). Details on this clonotype: The target antigen is unknown.

The study's findings and limits: Several hundred expanded graft clones reportedly were the source of alpha-beta T cells about two months after transplant.

The receptor comes from a boy under two years old with Wiskott-Aldrich syndrome, due to receive a stem cell transplant. The specimen comprised PBMCs, sampled before TCRalphabeta/CD19-depleted stem cell transplant. This chain connects TRBV7-9 to TRBJ1-1; 8 bases are a match to TRBD1. DNA of the CDR3: TGTGCCAGCACCAAAGACAGCAGGGGGCTGAACACTGAAGCTTTCTTT. Amino acid sequence: CASTKDSRGLNTEAFF.